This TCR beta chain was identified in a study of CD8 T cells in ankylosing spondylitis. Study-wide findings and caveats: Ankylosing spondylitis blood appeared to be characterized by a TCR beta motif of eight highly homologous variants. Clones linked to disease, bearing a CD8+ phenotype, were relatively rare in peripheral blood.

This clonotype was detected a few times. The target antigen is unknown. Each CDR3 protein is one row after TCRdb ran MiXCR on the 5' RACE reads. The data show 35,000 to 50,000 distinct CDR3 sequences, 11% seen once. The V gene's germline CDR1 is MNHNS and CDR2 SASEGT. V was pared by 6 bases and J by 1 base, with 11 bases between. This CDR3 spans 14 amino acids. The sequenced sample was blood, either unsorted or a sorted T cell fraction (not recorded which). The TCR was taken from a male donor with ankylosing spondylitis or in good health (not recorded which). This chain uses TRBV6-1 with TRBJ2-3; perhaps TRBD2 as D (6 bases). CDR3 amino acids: CASRLSGRTDTQYF. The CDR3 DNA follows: TGTGCCAGCAGACTGAGCGGGCGCACAGATACGCAGTATTTT.